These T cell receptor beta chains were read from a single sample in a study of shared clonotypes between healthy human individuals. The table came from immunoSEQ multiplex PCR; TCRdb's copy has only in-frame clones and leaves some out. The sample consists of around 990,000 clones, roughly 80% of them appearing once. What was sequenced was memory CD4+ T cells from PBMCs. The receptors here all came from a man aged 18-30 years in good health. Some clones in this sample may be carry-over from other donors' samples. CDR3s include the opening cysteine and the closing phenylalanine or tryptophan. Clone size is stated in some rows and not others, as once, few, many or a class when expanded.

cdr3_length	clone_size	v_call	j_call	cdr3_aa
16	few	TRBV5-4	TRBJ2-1	CASSRTTSGSYNEQFF
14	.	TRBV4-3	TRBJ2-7	CASSQDISSYEQYF
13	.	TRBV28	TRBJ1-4	CARHRDTNEKLFF
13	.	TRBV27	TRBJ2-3	CASSFDGEDTQYF
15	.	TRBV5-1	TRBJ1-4	CASSLEDNSREKLFF
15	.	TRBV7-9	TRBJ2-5	CASSLGPWGEQTQYF
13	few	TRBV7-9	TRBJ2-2	CASSLSSTGELFF
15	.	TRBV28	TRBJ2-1	CASSPGGLAGGEQFF
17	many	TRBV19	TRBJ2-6	CASSISGQTSGANVLTF
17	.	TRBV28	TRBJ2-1	CASSLSTSGRLINEQFF
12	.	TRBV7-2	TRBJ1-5	CASSLVEGTQHF